One sample yielded the 5 T cell receptor beta chains listed below, sequenced in a study of beta chain features in type 1 diabetes (dated by TCRdb to 2017 to 2018). Libraries were built with the immunoSEQ multiplex PCR assay. The High Capacity cDNA Reverse Transcription Kit was used to reverse transcribe all of the isolated RNA, meaning that expressed TCRB transcripts were what got sequenced. What TCRdb holds here is the immuneACCESS table cut down to in-frame rearrangements. Part of the clones is not present; checked against another copy, under half of the missing clones reflect an unresolved V gene, and the others are unexplained. The sample yields 110,000 to 150,000 clones; roughly 7.2% were counted once. The ten largest clones add up to 1.1% to 1.5% of the sample. Specimen: central memory CD4+ T cells from blood. The receptors here all came from a woman aged 30 to 39 in good health.

In its sample, this clone was seen a few times. This CDR3 reads CASSPTRLRTSGPYEQYF. For the CDR3, the DNA is TGTGCCAGCAGCCCTACCAGACTTAGGACTAGCGGACCTTACGAGCAGTACTTC. The J gene is TRBJ2-7, the V gene TRBV7-9; 10 nucleotides line up with TRBD2. V was clipped by 5 bases and J by 4 bases; unmatched bases: 17. Per the germline V gene, CDR1 is SEHNR and CDR2 is FQNEAQ (reference sequence). The CDR3 covers 18 residues.

The table lists this clone with a few counts. The chain combines TRBV5-1 with TRBJ2-5; 9 nucleotides line up with TRBD2. J lost 5 bases, V lost 5 bases, and 7 bases had no gene match. Germline loops: CDR1 SGHRS, CDR2 YFSETQ. The CDR3 loop spans 14 amino acids. The CDR3 DNA follows: TGCGCCAGCAGGGTAGCGGGAGAAATTGAGACCCAGTACTTC. Its protein product is CASRVAGEIETQYF.

This clone was seen more than once but under ten times. The V gene is TRBV19, the J gene TRBJ1-3; D is undetermined. The CDR3 runs to 16 residues. Germline V gene sequence: CDR1 LNHDA, CDR2 SQIVND (reference sequence). The V and J ends lost 9 bases and 0 bases respectively, with 18 bases between them. CDR3 protein: CASVKEVQDSGNTIYF. CDR3 nucleotide sequence: TGTGCCAGCGTGAAGGAGGTTCAAGACTCTGGAAACACCATATATTTT.

This clone was counted only a few times. The genes are TRBV5-6 and TRBJ1-2, with 7 nucleotides matching TRBD1. Germline V gives CDR1 SGHDT, CDR2 YYEEEE. J gave up 1 base and V 4 bases, and 10 bases lay outside the gene matches. The CDR3 has 16 residues. The CDR3, as DNA: TGTGCCAGCAGCCCACGTTACGGGACAGTTAACTATGGCTACACCTTC. This translates into CASSPRYGTVNYGYTF.

V is TRBV6-5 and J is TRBJ1-4, with a weak D call TRBD1 (6 bases). Germline V gives CDR1 MNHEY, CDR2 SVGAGI. V lost 5 bases to trimming and J lost 6 bases, with 13 bases between them. CDR3 size: 14 residues. This CDR3 is CASSRNGQHEKLFF. DNA for the CDR3: TGTGCCAGCAGTCGGAATGGACAGCATGAAAAACTGTTTTTT.